Listed below are T cell receptor beta chains from one sample, sequenced in a study of OX40 agonist ivuxolimab in advanced cancers. Profiling relied on immunoSEQ multiplex PCR, and the TCRdb table lists in-frame clones only, not all of them. The data show some 73,000 clones, about 87% seen once. The sequences come from CD4+ or CD8+ T cells sorted from blood, collected in a trial of the OX40 agonist ivuxolimab. The source is an adult with an advanced solid tumor such as melanoma, head and neck, liver or kidney cancer. The CDR3 runs from the conserved cysteine through the conserved F or W. The D gene is left open where the match is weak. Clone size, where shown, is once, few, many, or a class for clones that have expanded.

>TRBJ1-4|TRBV9|TRBD1|.
TGTGCCAGCCAGGGGGAGGGTAATGAAAAACTGTTTTTT
CASQGEGNEKLFF
>TRBJ2-1|TRBV5-1|.|.
TGCGCCAGCAGCTTGGTTCTTGGGGTCTACAATGAGCAGTTCTTC
CASSLVLGVYNEQFF
>TRBJ1-1|TRBV19|.|.
TGTGCCAGTAGTATGACGGGATCGAACACTGAAGCTTTCTTT
CASSMTGSNTEAFF
>TRBJ1-2|TRBV20-1|TRBD1|.
TGCAGTGCTAAGGACAGGGAAGGCTACACCTTC
CSAKDREGYTF
>TRBJ2-7|TRBV9|TRBD1|.
TGTGCCAGCAGCGTGACAGGGGGCTACGAGCAGTACTTC
CASSVTGGYEQYF
>TRBJ2-3|TRBV11-2|TRBD2|.
TGTGCCAGCAGCTTAGGGTTCGGACTAGCGGGAGTATCAGATACGCAGTATTTT
CASSLGFGLAGVSDTQYF
>TRBJ2-7|TRBV11-2|.|.
TGTGCCAGCAGCGGAGAGATTGGGGGAGTGAAGTACGAGCAGTACTTC
CASSGEIGGVKYEQYF
>TRBJ1-1|TRBV7-9|.|.
TGTGCCAGCATCGAGGGGAACACTGAAGCTTTCTTT
CASIEGNTEAFF
>TRBJ1-6|TRBV5-4|.|.
TGTGCCAGCAGCTTTCGGGGTAATTCACCCCTCCACTTT
CASSFRGNSPLHF
>TRBJ2-3|TRBV5-8|.|.
TGTGCCAGCAGCTTGCCGGGGCCGAACACAGATACGCAGTATTTT
CASSLPGPNTDTQYF
>TRBJ2-2|TRBV19|TRBD1|.
TGTGCCAGTAGTGGACAGGGGGTAGGAGGGGAGCTGTTTTTT
CASSGQGVGGELFF
>TRBJ2-6|TRBV19|.|.
TGTGCCAGTAGTATGGGATCGAAGGGCCCAGGGGCCAACGTCCTGACTTTC
CASSMGSKGPGANVLTF
>TRBJ1-5|TRBV2|TRBD1|.
TGTGCCAGCAGTCCCCGGGACAGGAATCAGCCCCAGCATTTT
CASSPRDRNQPQHF
>TRBJ2-7|TRBV4-1|TRBD2|.
TGCGCCAGCAGCCAAGTTGCGGGAGGGCTGGCCTACGAGCAGTACTTC
CASSQVAGGLAYEQYF
>TRBJ2-7|TRBV19|.|.
TGTGCCAGTAGTATATCAGCGGAAGTCCTCTACGAGCAGTACTTC
CASSISAEVLYEQYF
>TRBJ1-6|TRBV4-1|.|.
TGCGCCAGCAGCCAATTACCGGGACACCTTTTCCACTTT
CASSQLPGHLFHF
>TRBJ2-1|TRBV15|.|once
TGTGCCACCAGCAGAGAAAGGGGGGGCCTGGATGAGCAGTTCTTC
CATSRERGGLDEQFF
>TRBJ2-3|TRBV9|.|once
TGTGCCAGCAGCGTAGGGGGGACAGATACGCAGTATTTT
CASSVGGTDTQYF
>TRBJ2-5|TRBV25-1|.|.
TGTGCCAGCAGTGAATCGGGGTTTCAAGAGACCCAGTACTTC
CASSESGFQETQYF
>TRBJ1-5|TRBV28|TRBD1|.
TGTGCCAGCAGTTTATGGACAGGGGGGGATCAGCCCCAGCATTTT
CASSLWTGGDQPQHF
>TRBJ1-4|TRBV6-5|.|.
TGTGCCAGCAGGCCCCCGATGGGTGAAAAACTGTTTTTT
CASRPPMGEKLFF
>TRBJ1-5|TRBV6-6|.|.
TGTGCCAGCAGTAACAGTGGGAGCAATCAGCCCCAGCATTTT
CASSNSGSNQPQHF
>TRBJ2-7|TRBV28|TRBD2|.
TGTGCCAGCAGATCAGGACTAGCGGGGACCTACGAGCAGTACTTC
CASRSGLAGTYEQYF
>TRBJ2-2|TRBV30|.|.
TGTGCCTGGACAGATACCACCGGGGAGCTGTTTTTT
CAWTDTTGELFF
>TRBJ2-7|TRBV6-1|.|.
TGTGCCAGCAGGGAAGGGTCGGTGGGCCCCTCCTACGAGCAGTACTTC
CASREGSVGPSYEQYF
>TRBJ2-7|TRBV6-5|TRBD2|.
TGTGCCAGCAGTTGGAGAAGCGGGGGGCCCTACGAGCAGTACTTC
CASSWRSGGPYEQYF
>TRBJ1-2|TRBV7-9|TRBD1|once
TGTGCCAGCAGGGGAGTAGACAGGGAAGCTAACTATGGCTACACCTTC
CASRGVDREANYGYTF
>TRBJ2-3|TRBV7-9|.|.
TGTGCCAGCAGCTTTGAGGGAGCAGATACGCAGTATTTT
CASSFEGADTQYF
>TRBJ2-7|TRBV28|.|.
TGTGCCAGCAGCCTGGACGGGTACGAGCAGTACTTC
CASSLDGYEQYF
>TRBJ2-1|TRBV27|.|.
TGTGCCAGCAGAACCGGGACATACAATGAGCAGTTCTTC
CASRTGTYNEQFF
>TRBJ2-2|TRBV7-6|.|once
TGTGCCAGCAGCCTTAGACCTGGGGAGCTGTTTTTT
CASSLRPGELFF
>TRBJ2-1|TRBV6-6|.|once
TGTGCCAGCAGTTACTCGGGTAGGGATGAGCAGTTCTTC
CASSYSGRDEQFF
>TRBJ2-2|TRBV6-4|.|.
TGTGCCAGGGTCGGGGGAACGAACACCGGGGAGCTGTTTTTT
CARVGGTNTGELFF
>TRBJ1-5|TRBV10-3|.|.
TGTGCCACCCAACGGGGAGGGAATCAGCCCCAGCATTTT
CATQRGGNQPQHF
>TRBJ2-7|TRBV19|TRBD1|.
TGTGCCAGTAGTATATCGGGACAGGGGATCTACGAGCAGTACTTC
CASSISGQGIYEQYF
>TRBJ1-1|TRBV19|.|.
TGTGCCAGTTTGGCAGGGTGGTACACTGAAGCTTTCTTT
CASLAGWYTEAFF
>TRBJ2-4|TRBV14|.|.
TGTGCCAGCAGCCAAGATCTGCACATTCAGTACTTC
CASSQDLHIQYF
>TRBJ2-1|TRBV7-9|TRBD1|.
TGTGCCAGCAGCTTACTCAAGGGACAGGGTAACAATGAGCAGTTCTTC
CASSLLKGQGNNEQFF
>TRBJ1-6|TRBV9|.|once
TGTGCCAGCGGCATAGGAACAAATTCACCCCTCCACTTT
CASGIGTNSPLHF
>TRBJ2-1|TRBV7-7|TRBD1|.
TGTGCCAGCAGCTTACGCCGGGACAGGGGCAATGAGCAGTTCTTC
CASSLRRDRGNEQFF
>TRBJ2-2|TRBV29-1|.|.
TGCAGCGTTGGGACACTTAACACCGGGGAGCTGTTTTTT
CSVGTLNTGELFF
>TRBJ2-1|TRBV27|TRBD2|once
TGTGCCAGCAGTTTATTCTCATGGGGGGGGGACTACAATGAGCAGTTCTTC
CASSLFSWGGDYNEQFF
>TRBJ2-1|TRBV5-1|TRBD1|.
TGCGCCAGCAGCTTGGGACAGGGGATACGGGAGCAGTTCTTC
CASSLGQGIREQFF
>TRBJ2-7|TRBV9|.|.
TGTGCCAGCAGCGTAGCGGTAGGGTCCTACGAGCAGTACTTC
CASSVAVGSYEQYF
>TRBJ2-2|TRBV6-1|TRBD1|.
TGTGCCAGCAGTGGTGACAGGGGGGACACCGGGGAGCTGTTTTTT
CASSGDRGDTGELFF
>TRBJ2-1|TRBV9|TRBD2|.
TGTGCCAGCAGCGTCATTCTGGGTTCGGCGGGGGAATACAATGAGCAGTTCTTC
CASSVILGSAGEYNEQFF
>TRBJ2-1|TRBV19|TRBD2|.
TGTGCCAGTAGTATCTATACTAGCGGATACAATGAGCAGTTCTTC
CASSIYTSGYNEQFF
>TRBJ2-1|TRBV27|TRBD2|.
TGTGCCAGCAGTTTACTGCTAGCGGCACAGTGGAATGAGCAGTTCTTC
CASSLLLAAQWNEQFF
>TRBJ1-2|TRBV29-1|.|.
TGCAGCGTTGAAGATCGGGCAGCCACTCTTAACTATGGCTACACCTTC
CSVEDRAATLNYGYTF
>TRBJ2-1|TRBV7-9|TRBD2|.
TGTGCCAGCAGCCTTGAGGTGTTTAGCGGGAGTACCTACAATGAGCAGTTCTTC
CASSLEVFSGSTYNEQFF
>TRBJ1-4|TRBV5-4|.|once
TGTGCCAGCACGAAGGGGGGTGAAAAACTGTTTTTT
CASTKGGEKLFF
>TRBJ2-1|TRBV30|TRBD2|once
TGTGCCTGGAGTGGATTTATAGCGGGGGGGGAGCTGTTCTTC
CAWSGFIAGGELFF
>TRBJ2-2|TRBV5-6|.|.
TGTGCCAGCAGCTTGGGTGGGACCGGGGAGCTGTTTTTT
CASSLGGTGELFF
>TRBJ2-3|TRBV30|.|.
TGTGCCAGCCGGGACGGGTATTTT
CASRDGYF
>TRBJ2-1|TRBV5-4|.|.
TGTGCCAGCAGCTTGGCCAACTCAAATGAGCAGTTCTTC
CASSLANSNEQFF
>TRBJ2-7|TRBV9|.|.
TGTGCCAGCAGCGTAGCATCATCGCCGGGAGTCAGGAACGAGCAGTACTTC
CASSVASSPGVRNEQYF
>TRBJ2-7|TRBV19|TRBD2|.
TGTGCCAGTAGTATGGGTAGCGGGAGCACCTACGAGCAGTACTTC
CASSMGSGSTYEQYF
>TRBJ1-6|TRBV7-3|.|.
TGTGCCAGCAGCTTATCCCCACTTAATTCACCCCTCCACTTT
CASSLSPLNSPLHF
>TRBJ2-7|TRBV7-3|.|.
TGTGCCAGCAGGGGATTAAAAGACTTCCTAAGCTCCTACGAGCAGTACTTC
CASRGLKDFLSSYEQYF